This T cell receptor beta chain appears in the sequencing data of a study of control samples from healthy donors and cancer patients. Clones were sequenced by immunoSEQ multiplex PCR, and TCRdb holds only the in-frame ones, with some missing. The sample consists of tens of thousands of clones, approximately 90% of them appearing once. The sample taken for sequencing was PBMCs. The TCR comes from a woman aged 60-75 years with head and neck cancer.

In DNA, the CDR3 is TGTGCCAGCAAATTACAGGGGAGCTCCTATAATTCACCCCTCCACTTT. Its protein is CASKLQGSSYNSPLHF. This chain uses TRBV2 with TRBJ1-6, with TRBD1 matching 7 bases. The V and J ends lost 7 bases and 0 bases, in that order; junction bases with no gene match: 6. This CDR3 spans 16 amino acids. Germline CDR1 SNHLY, CDR2 FYNNEI.